A selection of T cell receptor beta chains follows, all from one sample in a study of control samples from healthy donors and cancer patients. Profiling relied on immunoSEQ multiplex PCR, and the TCRdb table lists in-frame clones only, not all of them. The repertoire holds 250,000 to 300,000 clones, roughly four fifths seen once, with less than 15% in the top ten. The sequencing input was PBMCs. Receptor source: a woman aged 60 to 75 with lung cancer. Both conserved end residues are part of each CDR3. D genes are given only for firm matches. A clone size is listed for some rows: how often the clone was seen (once, few, many), or a class if it is expanded.

D gene: .; J gene: TRBJ1-3; clone size: .; V gene: TRBV2; CDR3 DNA: TGTGCCAGCAGCCCACAGGGTACCTCTGGAAACACCATATATTTT; CDR3 protein: CASSPQGTSGNTIYF
D gene: .; J gene: TRBJ2-3; clone size: .; V gene: TRBV6-1; CDR3 DNA: TGTGCCAGCAGTGATGGATTCAGGTTAAGCACAGATACGCAGTATTTT; CDR3 protein: CASSDGFRLSTDTQYF
D gene: .; J gene: TRBJ1-1; clone size: .; V gene: TRBV2; CDR3 DNA: TGTGCCAGCGGTTTCGCGGGGTTCACTGAAGCTTTCTTT; CDR3 protein: CASGFAGFTEAFF
D gene: .; J gene: TRBJ2-3; clone size: .; V gene: TRBV7-9; CDR3 DNA: TGTGCCAGCAGCTTTCAGGGGGGACACACAGATACGCAGTATTTT; CDR3 protein: CASSFQGGHTDTQYF
D gene: .; J gene: TRBJ1-1; clone size: few; V gene: TRBV12-3/TRBV12-4; CDR3 DNA: TGTGCCAGCAGTTTATTCCCGAACACTGAAGCTTTCTTT; CDR3 protein: CASSLFPNTEAFF
D gene: .; J gene: TRBJ2-1; clone size: few; V gene: TRBV7-2; CDR3 DNA: TGTGCCAGCAGCTTAGCCGGGCCCTCCTACAATGAGCAGTTCTTC; CDR3 protein: CASSLAGPSYNEQFF
D gene: TRBD1; J gene: TRBJ2-7; clone size: .; V gene: TRBV12-3/TRBV12-4; CDR3 DNA: TGTGCCAGCAGACTACAGGGGACCTACGAGCAGTACTTC; CDR3 protein: CASRLQGTYEQYF
D gene: .; J gene: TRBJ1-2; clone size: .; V gene: TRBV28; CDR3 DNA: TGTGTCAGCAGTCCGGGGACAAGAGCTAACTATGGCTACACCTTC; CDR3 protein: CVSSPGTRANYGYTF
D gene: TRBD2; J gene: TRBJ2-5; clone size: .; V gene: TRBV6-2/TRBV6-3; CDR3 DNA: TGTGCCAGCAGTTACCGAAGACTAGCGGGGGCCGAAGAGACCCAGTACTTC; CDR3 protein: CASSYRRLAGAEETQYF
D gene: .; J gene: TRBJ2-5; clone size: .; V gene: TRBV6-5; CDR3 DNA: TGTGCCAGCAGTACCACTAGGACCCAGTACTTC; CDR3 protein: CASSTTRTQYF
D gene: .; J gene: TRBJ2-3; clone size: .; V gene: TRBV6-5; CDR3 DNA: TGTGCCAGCAGGTTTTGGGGGGATACGCAGTATTTT; CDR3 protein: CASRFWGDTQYF
D gene: TRBD1; J gene: TRBJ1-5; clone size: .; V gene: TRBV5-4; CDR3 DNA: TGTGCCAGCAGCCGCCGGGACAGTGGCCAGCCCCAGCATTTT; CDR3 protein: CASSRRDSGQPQHF
D gene: TRBD1; J gene: TRBJ1-4; clone size: .; V gene: TRBV5-1; CDR3 DNA: TGCGCCAGCAGCCTCGGGACAGGAAGAGGTGAAAAACTGTTTTTT; CDR3 protein: CASSLGTGRGEKLFF
D gene: .; J gene: TRBJ2-2; clone size: .; V gene: TRBV18; CDR3 DNA: TGTGCCAGCTCACCACAGGTTACGAACACCGGGGAGCTGTTTTTT; CDR3 protein: CASSPQVTNTGELFF
D gene: TRBD1; J gene: TRBJ2-5; clone size: .; V gene: TRBV27; CDR3 DNA: TGTGCCAGCAGTTTAGAAAGGAAGGGGGCTACAGAGACCCAGTACTTC; CDR3 protein: CASSLERKGATETQYF
D gene: .; J gene: TRBJ1-4; clone size: .; V gene: TRBV19; CDR3 DNA: TGTGCCAGTAATATCCTTGGTGAAAAACTGTTTTTT; CDR3 protein: CASNILGEKLFF
D gene: .; J gene: TRBJ1-1; clone size: .; V gene: TRBV3-1/TRBV3-2; CDR3 DNA: TGTGCCAGCAGCCCGGGAGGGGGGACTGAAGCTTTCTTT; CDR3 protein: CASSPGGGTEAFF
D gene: .; J gene: TRBJ1-1; clone size: .; V gene: TRBV30; CDR3 DNA: TGTGCCTGGAGTGTACCAGACAGGCTGAACACTGAAGCTTTCTTT; CDR3 protein: CAWSVPDRLNTEAFF
D gene: .; J gene: TRBJ1-1; clone size: .; V gene: TRBV5-1; CDR3 DNA: TGCGCCAGCACCCCGAGGTCAGGGTTGAACACTGAAGCTTTCTTT; CDR3 protein: CASTPRSGLNTEAFF
D gene: .; J gene: TRBJ1-5; clone size: .; V gene: TRBV4-1; CDR3 DNA: TGCGCCAGCAGCCAGGCGGGGTGGGGCGCCCCCCAGCATTTT; CDR3 protein: CASSQAGWGAPQHF
D gene: .; J gene: TRBJ1-1; clone size: .; V gene: TRBV7-9; CDR3 DNA: TGTGCCAGCAGCCCGGGCGGAGGGGAATGGGGCACTGAAGCTTTCTTT; CDR3 protein: CASSPGGGEWGTEAFF
D gene: TRBD2; J gene: TRBJ2-7; clone size: .; V gene: TRBV29-1; CDR3 DNA: TGCAGCGTTGAACCTGTCGGGGGGGCCTACGAGCAGTACTTC; CDR3 protein: CSVEPVGGAYEQYF